Below, 24 T cell receptor beta chains from the same sample are listed, as sequenced in a study of blood T cell repertoires in COVID-19. Some clones are missing from TCRdb's copy, which holds only in-frame ones; the method was immunoSEQ multiplex PCR. The table records around 310,000 clones, roughly 89% of them present only once. Sequenced material: PBMCs or T cells enriched from blood (not recorded which). All receptors derive from a woman in her 30s who had recovered from COVID-19.

The V and J genes are TRBV13 and TRBJ2-7, with a possible D match to TRBD2 (6 bases). V dropped 7 bases and J dropped 4 bases, with 17 bases sitting between them. Germline V gene sequence: CDR1 PRHDT, CDR2 FYEKMQ (reference sequence). The CDR3 length is 14 residues. CDR3 residues: CASTPGGSGYEQYF. The DNA for the CDR3 is TGTGCCAGCACCCCTGGAGGGAGCGGGTACGAGCAGTACTTC.

The chain employs TRBV3-1 (or the pseudogene TRBV3-2) and TRBJ2-2; TRBD2 aligns across 10 bases. Per the germline V gene, CDR1 is LGHDT and CDR2 is YNNKEL (reference sequence). The V and J ends lost 0 bases and 3 bases, in that order; junction bases with no gene match: 10. The CDR3 is made up of 19 amino acids. The CDR3 loop reads CASSQEGRLAGVDTGELFF. The CDR3 DNA reads TGTGCCAGCAGCCAAGAGGGGAGGCTAGCGGGAGTCGACACCGGGGAGCTGTTTTTT.

This chain connects TRBV11-2 to TRBJ1-1; 7 bases fit TRBD1. J gave up 4 bases and V 8 bases, and 10 bases lay outside the gene matches. Germline V gives CDR1 SGHAT, CDR2 FQNNGV. The CDR3 has 14 residues. The CDR3 protein is CASWQGVEGTEAFF. The CDR3 region has the DNA TGTGCCAGCTGGCAGGGGGTTGAGGGCACTGAAGCTTTCTTT.

The V and J genes are TRBV27 and TRBJ2-7; 9 positions match TRBD1. The trim removed 8 bases at V and 0 bases at J, leaving 8 bases unmatched. This CDR3 comprises 15 residues. Germline-derived CDR1 and CDR2 are MNHEY and SMNVEV (reference sequence). The CDR3 DNA reads TGTGCCAGCGGGGGACAGGGAACCTACTCCTACGAGCAGTACTTC. This gives the protein CASGGQGTYSYEQYF.

The sample holds one count of this clone. The rearrangement uses TRBV20-1 and TRBJ1-3; D is ambiguous. Germline V gene lookup returns CDR1 DFQATT and CDR2 SNEGSKA (reference sequence). The length of the CDR3 is 15 residues. Deletions cut 3 bases from V and 1 base from J, with 13 bases between. CDR3 sequence: CSASPLRVSGNTIYF. In DNA form, the CDR3 reads TGCAGTGCTAGTCCATTGAGGGTGTCTGGAAACACCATATATTTT.

The genes are TRBV18 and TRBJ2-1; D is perhaps TRBD1 (5 bases). Germline V gene lookup returns CDR1 KGHSH and CDR2 LQKENI. The CDR3 spans 17 residues. V was pared by 0 bases and J by 0 bases, with 12 bases between. CDR3 sequence reads: CASSPPQGRSSYNEQFF. As DNA, the CDR3 is TGTGCCAGCTCACCACCGCAGGGTCGGAGCTCCTACAATGAGCAGTTCTTC.

The rearrangement joins TRBV3-1 (or the pseudogene TRBV3-2) to TRBJ2-1; 13 bases map to TRBD2. Germline assignment: CDR1 LGHDT and CDR2 YNNKEL (reference sequence). V lost 2 bases, J lost 5 bases, and 6 bases stayed unmatched. This CDR3 region has 17 residues. The CDR3 DNA is TGTGCCAGCAGCCAAAAACGGACTAGCGGGAGCAACAATGAGCAGTTCTTC. As protein: CASSQKRTSGSNNEQFF.

This rearrangement joins TRBV19 to TRBJ2-1, with a tentative D call TRBD1 (6 bases). Trimming pared 5 bases from V and 3 bases from J, leaving 11 bases between. CDR1 is LNHDA and CDR2 is SQIVND in the germline V gene (reference sequence). The CDR3 loop spans 14 amino acids. The CDR3 is CASSEGGNYNEQFF. The CDR3 nucleotides read TGTGCCAGTAGTGAAGGGGGTAACTACAATGAGCAGTTCTTC.

J is TRBJ1-6 and V is TRBV20-1, with 9 nucleotides matching TRBD1. CDR1 is DFQATT, CDR2 SNEGSKA, per germline (reference sequence). CDR3 length equals 14 residues. With 3 bases clipped from V and 7 bases from J, the junction kept 4 bases outside the gene matches. CDR3 nucleotide sequence: TGCAGTGCTAGTTCCGGGACAGGGAATTCACCCCTCCACTTT. Its protein is CSASSGTGNSPLHF.

This clone was seen a single time. The chain has TRBV3-1 (or the pseudogene TRBV3-2) and TRBJ1-6; 8 nucleotides agree with TRBD1. This CDR3 is 17 amino acids long. The V and J ends lost 0 bases and 10 bases, in that order; junction bases with no gene match: 11. Per germline, CDR1 LGHDT and CDR2 YNNKEL (reference sequence). CDR3 sequence: CASSQDLNRGFQSPLHF. The CDR3, as DNA: TGTGCCAGCAGCCAAGATCTGAACAGGGGGTTCCAATCACCCCTCCACTTT.

V gene TRBV5-1 combines with J gene TRBJ1-1; D perhaps matches TRBD1 (5 bases). The CDR3 loop spans 17 amino acids. Per germline, CDR1 SGHRS and CDR2 YFSETQ. Trimming stripped 1 base from V and 1 base from J, with 17 bases between. This CDR3 is CASSLTSREIPNTEAFF. The CDR3 DNA sequence: TGCGCCAGCAGCTTGACTTCCAGGGAAATACCGAACACTGAAGCTTTCTTT.

The chain employs TRBV27 and TRBJ1-5, with D unclear. V was pared by 1 base and J by 0 bases, with 10 bases between. The CDR3 has 16 amino acids. The germline V gene has CDR1 MNHEY and CDR2 SMNVEV (reference sequence). The CDR3 nucleotides are TGTGCCAGCAGTTTATACTCCGAGGGTAGCAATCAGCCCCAGCATTTT. This codes for CASSLYSEGSNQPQHF.

The V gene is TRBV12-3 or TRBV12-4, the J gene TRBJ2-2; D ambiguous. Between the trimmed V and J ends, which lost 3 bases and 7 bases, there was a span of 3 bases. CDR3 length equals 11 residues. As DNA, the CDR3 is TGTGCCAGCAGTTTCCACGGGGAGCTGTTTTTT. Protein product: CASSFHGELFF.

The chain couples TRBV11-3 to TRBJ2-3; 10 bases fit TRBD1. CDR3 size: 17 residues. Trimming cost V 5 bases and J 6 bases; bases outside gene matches: 14. CDR1 and CDR2 from the germline V gene are SGHNT and YENEEA. CDR3 amino acids: CASSIGTGALRVDTQYF. The CDR3 nucleotides read TGTGCCAGCAGCATCGGGACAGGGGCCCTACGGGTGGATACGCAGTATTTT. The full variable domain, its missing parts supplied by reference TRBV11-3 and TRBJ2-3, is EAGVVQSPRYKIIEKKQPVAFWCNPISGHNTLYWYLQNLGQGPELLIRYENEEAVDDSQLPKDRFSAERLKGVDSTLKIQPAELGDSAVYLCASSIGTGALRVDTQYFGPGTRLTVL.

V and J are TRBV5-6 and TRBJ2-5, with TRBD2 matching over 15 bases. Germline loops: CDR1 SGHDT, CDR2 YYEEEE. Trimming removed 3 bases from V and 5 bases from J; junction bases left unmatched: 5. CDR3 length equals 16 residues. DNA for the CDR3: TGTGCCAGCAGCTATGGACTAGCGGGAGGGCGGGAGACCCAGTACTTC. It yields the protein CASSYGLAGGRETQYF.

The chain is built from TRBV5-1 and TRBJ1-6, with D tentatively TRBD1 (5 bases). From germline, CDR1 is SGHRS and CDR2 YFSETQ. The CDR3 covers 16 residues. V gave up 0 bases and J gave up 8 bases, with 15 bases separating them. CDR3 in amino acids: CASSLAPSGLDSPLHF. CDR3 DNA: TGCGCCAGCAGCTTGGCCCCTTCAGGGCTTGATTCACCCCTCCACTTT. Full variable domain (remainder filled in from reference TRBV5-1 and TRBJ1-6): KAGVTQTPRYLIKTRGQQVTLSCSPISGHRSVSWYQQTPGQGLQFLFEYFSETQRNKGNFPGRFSGRQFSNSRSEMNVSTLELGDSALYLCASSLAPSGLDSPLHFGNGTRLTVT.

This clone was observed once. The genes are TRBV12-3 or TRBV12-4 and TRBJ1-5; 8 nucleotides match TRBD1. The CDR3 loop spans 13 amino acids. Trimming took 5 bases from V and 7 from J; bases not matched to a gene: 4. The CDR3 DNA reads TGTGCCAGCAGTCAGGGGGCCGGGCAGCCCCAGCATTTT. Encoded protein: CASSQGAGQPQHF.

V usage is TRBV5-1 and J usage is TRBJ2-5; 7 bases match TRBD2. Germline-derived CDR1 and CDR2 are SGHRS and YFSETQ. CDR3 length equals 13 residues. Germline trimming cut 4 bases from V and 5 bases from J; bases unmatched to any gene: 5. CDR3 nucleotides: TGCGCCAGCAGCCCAACTAGCGTGGAGACCCAGTACTTC. This translates into CASSPTSVETQYF.

The rearrangement links TRBV6-2 or TRBV6-3 to TRBJ1-2, with no clear D. This CDR3 is 12 amino acids long. Germline V gene data show CDR1 as MNHEY and CDR2 as SVGEGT. Trimming shortened V by 3 bases and J by 5 bases, and 7 bases separated the two germline ends. The CDR3 here is CASSYKEYGYTF. The CDR3 DNA is TGTGCCAGCAGTTATAAGGAGTATGGCTACACCTTC.

The V and J genes are TRBV5-4 and TRBJ2-7; tentatively, D is TRBD2 (5 bases). This CDR3 region has 14 residues. Germline CDR1 reads SGHNT; CDR2 reads YYREEE (reference sequence). V lost 4 bases and J lost 3, with 14 bases in between. DNA of the CDR3: TGTGCCAGCAGCAATCGGCCCGGGAACTACGAGCAGTACTTC. Protein product: CASSNRPGNYEQYF.

This clone was observed a handful of times. The V and J genes are TRBV12-3 or TRBV12-4 and TRBJ1-2; 10 bases match TRBD1. V trimming: 8 bases; J trimming: 7 bases; junction bases outside the gene matches: 7. The length of the CDR3 is 13 residues. CDR3 protein: CASDRTGGTGYTF. The DNA of the CDR3 is TGTGCCAGCGATCGGACAGGGGGTACTGGCTACACCTTC.

The chain is built from TRBV7-8 and TRBJ1-5, with 9 bases that match TRBD1. V shed 1 base, J shed 7 bases, and the junction held 5 bases outside the gene matches. The CDR3 sequence is 15 residues long. Germline V gene lookup returns CDR1 SGHVS and CDR2 FQNEAQ. This CDR3 reads CASSLVQGAGQPQHF. CDR3 DNA: TGTGCCAGCAGCTTAGTACAGGGGGCTGGGCAGCCCCAGCATTTT.

The CDR3 spells CASSFRQGPTNYGYTF. As DNA, the CDR3 is TGTGCCAGCAGTTTTAGACAGGGGCCCACTAACTATGGCTACACCTTC. The V and J genes are TRBV27 and TRBJ1-2; 8 nucleotides line up with TRBD1. CDR3 length: 16 residues. The germline V gene has CDR1 MNHEY and CDR2 SMNVEV (reference sequence). The junction had 6 bases not matched to a gene; V was cut back by 3 bases and J by 0 bases.

This chain connects TRBV28 to TRBJ2-7; 7 positions match TRBD1. Germline assignment: CDR1 MDHEN and CDR2 SYDVKM. The V segment lost 4 bases and the J segment 0 bases; nucleotides outside the gene matches: 6. This CDR3 has 15 amino acids. The CDR3 bases are TGTGCCAGCAGTTCCCCGGACAGGACCTCCTACGAGCAGTACTTC. Amino acids: CASSSPDRTSYEQYF.